One and the same sample provided the 25 T cell receptor beta chains below, sequenced in a study of blood T cell repertoires in COVID-19. This table comes from immunoSEQ multiplex PCR, and its TCRdb copy is limited to in-frame clones, with some not included. The table includes 250,000 or so clones, roughly 86% detected once. The sequencing sample was made of peripheral blood. The receptors derive from a man aged 35 to 55 with active or convalescent COVID-19.

This sequence joins TRBV14 and TRBJ1-1, with unresolved D. V gave up 4 bases and J gave up 3 bases, with 3 bases separating them. This CDR3 is built from 11 residues. Germline assignment: CDR1 SGHDN and CDR2 FVKESK. The CDR3, as DNA: TGTGCCAGCAGCCTCGACACTGAAGCTTTCTTT. Translation: CASSLDTEAFF.

The chain links TRBV5-5 to TRBJ2-1; 11 bases agree with TRBD2. Germline CDR1 and CDR2: SGHKS and YYEKEE (reference sequence). The CDR3 consists of 15 residues. V dropped 5 bases and J dropped 4; count of bases not matched to a gene: 5. The CDR3 sequence: CASSPLAGGYNEQFF. CDR3 in DNA: TGTGCCAGCAGTCCGTTAGCGGGAGGGTACAATGAGCAGTTCTTC.

The chain joins TRBV9 to TRBJ2-2, with unresolved D. The CDR3 sequence is 15 residues long. Germline CDR1 reads SGDLS; CDR2 reads YYNGEE. V dropped 2 bases and J dropped 0 bases, with 8 bases sitting between them. CDR3: CASSVQFANTGELFF. CDR3 DNA sequence: TGTGCCAGCAGCGTGCAGTTCGCGAACACCGGGGAGCTGTTTTTT.

This clone was found once. The rearrangement uses TRBV3-1 (or the pseudogene TRBV3-2) and TRBJ2-5; the match to TRBD1 covers 8 bases. Germline values: CDR1 LGHDT, CDR2 YNNKEL (reference sequence). J gave up 5 bases and V 3 bases, and 5 bases lay outside the gene matches. The CDR3 has 14 residues. The chain's CDR3 is CASSHQDRAETQYF. The CDR3 DNA follows: TGTGCCAGCAGCCACCAGGACAGGGCTGAGACCCAGTACTTC.

This clone was found once. The gene calls are TRBV5-1 and TRBJ1-2; 8 bases agree with TRBD1. Germline V gene sequence: CDR1 SGHRS, CDR2 YFSETQ. The CDR3 loop spans 15 amino acids. V lost 2 bases and J lost 4; bases outside the gene matches: 7. This CDR3 reads CASSLEQGVAYGYTF. For the CDR3, the DNA is TGCGCCAGCAGCTTAGAACAGGGGGTGGCCTATGGCTACACCTTC.

V is TRBV24-1 and J is TRBJ2-2; the match to TRBD2 covers 7 bases. The V gene's germline CDR1 is KGHDR and CDR2 SFDVKD. The CDR3 length is 15 residues. The ends lost 0 bases at V and 7 bases at J; junction bases unmatched: 4. Here the CDR3 DNA reads TGTGCCACCAGTGATTTGCAATCTAGCGGCGGGGAGCTGTTTTTT. Amino acid sequence: CATSDLQSSGGELFF.

The genes are TRBV30 and TRBJ1-1; D is ambiguous. The CDR3 runs to 12 residues. Germline values: CDR1 GTSNPN, CDR2 SVGIG (reference sequence). V gave up 2 bases and J gave up 6 bases, with 10 bases separating them. In DNA form, the CDR3 reads TGTGCCTGGAGTCCACCTACCGCTGAAGCTTTCTTT. It translates to CAWSPPTAEAFF.

The genes are TRBV12-3 or TRBV12-4 and TRBJ1-1; D call uncertain. V dropped 8 bases and J dropped 9 bases, with 10 bases sitting between them. This CDR3 spans 10 amino acids. CDR3 sequence reads: CASLGEKAFF. The CDR3 region has the DNA TGTGCCAGCCTAGGTGAGAAAGCTTTCTTT.

V usage is TRBV5-1 and J usage is TRBJ1-5; no clear D. Between the trimmed V and J ends, which lost 0 bases and 3 bases, there was a span of 10 bases. CDR1 is SGHRS and CDR2 is YFSETQ in the germline V gene. This CDR3 comprises 15 residues. The CDR3 DNA follows: TGCGCCAGCAGCTTGGAGGCGGGATTCAATCAGCCCCAGCATTTT. Translating gives CASSLEAGFNQPQHF.

The J gene is TRBJ2-3, the V gene TRBV11-3, with D tentatively TRBD2 (7 bases). The CDR3 totals 14 residues. Trimming removed 5 bases at V and 6 bases at J, with 15 bases between. Germline V gene data show CDR1 as SGHNT and CDR2 as YENEEA. DNA of the CDR3: TGTGCCAGCAGCAGATTTACGGGGGGCGATACGCAGTATTTT. It yields the protein CASSRFTGGDTQYF.

Regarding this clone: At one of its ends the junction is not consistent with the germline gene, which may arise from a read error. CDR3: CASGLGQAAGNEQFF. For the CDR3, the DNA is TGTGCTAGTGGCTTGGGACAGGCGGCGGGTAATGAGCAGTTCTTC. The V gene is TRBV12-5, the J gene TRBJ2-1, with 8 bases fitting TRBD1. The CDR3 is 15 amino acids. Looked up from germline, CDR1 is LGHNT and CDR2 is FRNRAP.

CDR3 nucleotides: TGTGCCAGCAGTCCCGGGGTATTTGGAAACACCATATATTTT. Translation: CASSPGVFGNTIYF. The chain carries TRBV27 and TRBJ1-3; D is undetermined. This CDR3 contains 14 residues. V lost 5 bases, J lost 3 bases, and 11 bases lay in between. Germline loops: CDR1 MNHEY, CDR2 SMNVEV (reference sequence).

The CDR3 protein is CASSFQGGNNQPQHF. CDR3 in DNA: TGTGCCAGCAGTTTCCAGGGAGGGAACAATCAGCCCCAGCATTTT. J is TRBJ1-5 and V is TRBV28, with D maybe TRBD1 (5 bases). Germline V gene lookup returns CDR1 MDHEN and CDR2 SYDVKM. V was cut by 3 bases and J by 3 bases, with 12 bases left in between. CDR3 length: 15 residues.

The chain has TRBV7-2 and TRBJ2-3, with 8 positions matching TRBD2. The CDR3 has 16 residues. Germline values: CDR1 SGHTA, CDR2 FQGNSA. Trimming removed 2 bases from V and 5 bases from J; junction bases left unmatched: 9. DNA of the CDR3: TGTGCCAGCAGCTTATGGAATAGCGGGATACAAGATACGCAGTATTTT. Translation: CASSLWNSGIQDTQYF.

The V and J genes are TRBV11-3 and TRBJ2-7, with 7 bases identical to TRBD2. Germline CDR1 and CDR2: SGHNT and YENEEA. V dropped 4 bases and J dropped 7; count of bases not matched to a gene: 7. This CDR3 region has 13 residues. CDR3 nucleotides: TGTGCCAGCAGCTACACGGGGGGAGTTGAGCAGTACTTC. Translating it yields CASSYTGGVEQYF.

This clone has more than one count but fewer than ten. V is TRBV5-6 and J is TRBJ2-7, with a weak D call TRBD2 (5 bases). Germline V gives CDR1 SGHDT, CDR2 YYEEEE. The CDR3 contains 13 residues. The V gene lost 2 bases and the J gene lost 7 bases, with 13 bases spanning the gap. This chain's CDR3 is CASSFKGSGEQYF. As DNA, the CDR3 is TGTGCCAGCAGCTTTAAAGGGTCGGGAGAGCAGTACTTC.

This chain links TRBV7-3 with TRBJ1-1; the D is unclear. The CDR3 has 13 residues. Germline CDR1 SGHTA, CDR2 FQGTGA. V lost 5 bases, J lost 5 bases, and 12 bases lay in between. As DNA, the CDR3 is TGTGCCAGCAGCGACGGACTGATAACTGAAGCTTTCTTT. Translating gives CASSDGLITEAFF.

The chain carries TRBV6-6 and TRBJ1-1; D gene unclear. The CDR3 has 13 amino acids. The germline CDR1 and CDR2 sequences are MNHNY and SVGAGI (reference sequence). V was shortened by 6 bases and J by 1 base, with 9 bases between the two germline ends. The CDR3 coding sequence is TGTGCCAGCAGCCTCCCAGAGAACACTGAAGCTTTCTTT. This encodes CASSLPENTEAFF.

The CDR3 DNA reads TGCGCCAGCAGCTTGGCAGAAGGCAGGTACACCGGGGAGCTGTTTTTT. This gives the protein CASSLAEGRYTGELFF. V and J are TRBV5-1 and TRBJ2-2; D gene ambiguous. Germline-derived CDR1 and CDR2 are SGHRS and YFSETQ. Trimming shortened V by 0 bases and J by 3 bases, and 12 bases separated the two germline ends. This CDR3 comprises 16 residues.

As regards this clone: The same CDR3 arises from other DNA sequences in this sample as well. CDR3: CASSFRGNTEAFF. In DNA form, the CDR3 reads TGTGCCAGCAGTTTCAGGGGGAACACTGAAGCTTTCTTT. The gene calls are TRBV12-3 or TRBV12-4 and TRBJ1-1; possibly TRBD1 for D (6 bases). V lost 3 bases and J 1 base, leaving 6 bases between the germline ends. The CDR3 has 13 residues.

In this sample, this clone turned up a few times. J is TRBJ1-1 and V is TRBV7-2; D is undetermined. The CDR3 has 14 residues. The V gene's germline CDR1 is SGHTA and CDR2 FQGNSA. V was clipped by 1 base and J by 2 bases, with 8 bases between them. In DNA form, the CDR3 reads TGTGCCAGCAGCTTAGGACACATAAACACTGAAGCTTTCTTT. Translated: CASSLGHINTEAFF.

A single count supports this clone. This sequence joins TRBV2 and TRBJ2-7; 14 bases agree with TRBD2. The CDR3 length is 17 residues. V lost 5 bases, J lost 3 bases, and 9 bases stayed unmatched. Germline loops: CDR1 SNHLY, CDR2 FYNNEI. CDR3 nucleotide sequence: TGTGCCAGCAGTAACCCCGGGACTAGCGGGAGATTCTACGAGCAGTACTTC. Its translation: CASSNPGTSGRFYEQYF. The variable domain in full, completed from reference TRBV2 and TRBJ2-7, reads EPEVTQTPSHQVTQMGQEVILRCVPISNHLYFYWYRQILGQKVEFLVSFYNNEISEKSEIFDDQFSVERPDGSNFTLKIRSTKLEDSAMYFCASSNPGTSGRFYEQYFGPGTRLTVT.

This clone was detected once. The chain couples TRBV19 to TRBJ2-3; TRBD2 might be the D (5 bases). The CDR3 length is 16 residues. Per the germline V gene, CDR1 is LNHDA and CDR2 is SQIVND (reference sequence). The V gene lost 5 bases and the J gene lost 5 bases, with 20 bases spanning the gap. As DNA, the CDR3 is TGTGCCAGTAGTGACCGTAGCAAGAGAGGGATAGATACGCAGTATTTT. This gives the protein CASSDRSKRGIDTQYF.

The V gene is TRBV2, the J gene TRBJ1-5; TRBD1 aligns across 10 bases. V shed 6 bases and J 2 bases; nucleotides not matched to a gene: 4. The CDR3 is made up of 15 amino acids. Germline V gene sequence: CDR1 SNHLY, CDR2 FYNNEI. CDR3 in DNA: TGTGCCAGCAGAGAGACAGGGGGCCGCAATCAGCCCCAGCATTTT. Encoded protein: CASRETGGRNQPQHF.

CDR3 nucleotide sequence: TGCAGTGCCAGTGGACAGGGGAGTTACAATGAGCAGTTCTTC. Its protein is CSASGQGSYNEQFF. V and J are TRBV20-1 and TRBJ2-1; TRBD1 aligns across 9 bases. The V gene's germline CDR1 is DFQATT and CDR2 SNEGSKA (reference sequence). The CDR3 runs 14 residues. V shed 6 bases, J shed 4 bases, and the junction held 7 bases outside the gene matches.